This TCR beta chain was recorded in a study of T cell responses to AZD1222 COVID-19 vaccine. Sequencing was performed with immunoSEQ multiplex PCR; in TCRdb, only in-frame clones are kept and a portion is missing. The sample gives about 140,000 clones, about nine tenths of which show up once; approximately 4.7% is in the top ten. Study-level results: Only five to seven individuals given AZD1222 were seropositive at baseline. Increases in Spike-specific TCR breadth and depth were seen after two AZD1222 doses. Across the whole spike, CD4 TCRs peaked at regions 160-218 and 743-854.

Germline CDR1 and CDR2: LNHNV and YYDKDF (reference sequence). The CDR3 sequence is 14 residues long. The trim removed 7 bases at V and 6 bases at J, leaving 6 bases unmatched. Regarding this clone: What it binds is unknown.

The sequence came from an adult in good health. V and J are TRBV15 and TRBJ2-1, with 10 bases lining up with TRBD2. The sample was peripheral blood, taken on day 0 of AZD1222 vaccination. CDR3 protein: CATNKREGRNEQFF. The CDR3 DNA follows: TGTGCCACCAATAAGCGGGAGGGCCGCAATGAGCAGTTCTTC.